A single sample is the source of the 11 T cell receptor beta chains below, sequenced in a study of post-analysis software for immune sequencing data. Study results and limitations: About five TRBV segments were more frequent in patients than controls; TRBV5-6, TRBV5-1 and TRBV20-1 belonged to this group.

Researchers reported that TCR beta cDNA libraries carried unique molecular identifiers. TCRdb re-analysed the PCR reads in MiXCR, keeping a single row per CDR3 protein. The sample holds hundreds of thousands of distinct CDR3 sequences; 40% to 55% are singletons and the top ten take 9.5% to 13%. Antigens of these TCRs are unknown. The material sequenced was blood. The receptors shown here come from a girl under 18 with multiple sclerosis.

V usage is TRBV6-2 or TRBV6-3 and J usage is TRBJ1-2, with TRBD1 as a possible D gene (5 bases). Germline V gene lookup returns CDR1 MNHEY and CDR2 SVGEGT. Trimming pared 4 bases from V and 8 bases from J, leaving 14 bases between. This CDR3 comprises 13 residues. The DNA of the CDR3 is TGTGCCAGCAGTTCGGGACCGACCCTCGGCTACACCTTC. Amino acids: CASSSGPTLGYTF.

This clonotype turned up a few times. The chain couples TRBV29-1 to TRBJ2-3; 8 positions match TRBD1. CDR1 and CDR2 (germline): SQVTM, ANQGSEA. With 1 base clipped from V and 1 base from J, the junction kept 1 base outside the gene matches. The CDR3 runs to 14 residues. In DNA form, the CDR3 reads TGCAGCGTTGAAGGGGGACAGGGCACAGATACGCAGTATTTT. This translates into CSVEGGQGTDTQYF.

The CDR3 DNA follows: TGTGCCAGCAGCTTAGAGGGGACAGGGTACAATGAGCAGTTCTTC. Translating it yields CASSLEGTGYNEQFF. This chain joins TRBV13 and TRBJ2-1; TRBD1 aligns across 9 bases. Trimming removed 1 base from V and 4 bases from J; junction bases left unmatched: 2. Germline assignment: CDR1 PRHDT and CDR2 FYEKMQ (reference sequence). This CDR3 region has 15 residues. The entire variable domain, with the rest obtained from reference TRBV13 and TRBJ2-1, is as follows: AAGVIQSPRHLIKEKRETATLKCYPIPRHDTVYWYQQGPGQDPQFLISFYEKMQSDKGSIPDRFSAQQFSDYHSELNMSSLELGDSALYFCASSLEGTGYNEQFFGPGTRLTVL.

Of note for this clonotype: Since the CDR3 does not end with the conserved phenylalanine or tryptophan, this likely comes from a read error. The chain combines TRBV4-1 with TRBJ2-4, with D unclear. The CDR3 length is 15 residues. Trimming left V 0 bases short and J 8 bases short, with 14 bases between. Germline V lookup: CDR1 MGHRA, CDR2 YSYEKL. The CDR3 nucleotides read TGCGCCAGCAGCCAAGATGGGCTAGATGGGGACATTCAGTACTCC. This codes for CASSQDGLDGDIQYS.

This rearrangement joins TRBV5-1 to TRBJ1-6; D is unresolved. V lost 1 base and J lost 8, with 7 bases in between. The CDR3 is 13 amino acids. The germline V gene encodes CDR1 SGHRS and CDR2 YFSETQ. In DNA form, the CDR3 reads TGCGCCAGCAGCTTGCATGCGGATTCACCCCTCCACTTT. This translates into CASSLHADSPLHF.

The chain is built from TRBV12-3 or TRBV12-4 and TRBJ1-1; TRBD1 aligns across 7 bases. This CDR3 is built from 17 residues. With 3 bases clipped from V and 0 bases from J, the junction kept 10 bases outside the gene matches. CDR3 loop: CASSLRRGQGLNTEAFF. In DNA form, the CDR3 reads TGTGCCAGCAGTTTGAGAAGGGGGCAAGGTTTGAACACTGAAGCTTTCTTT.

The rearrangement uses TRBV27 and TRBJ2-4; D might be TRBD1 or TRBD2, each matching 5 bases. Matching the DNA end better, TRBJ2-7 makes the J call doubtful. From germline, CDR1 is MNHEY and CDR2 SMNVEV (reference sequence). CDR3 length equals 16 residues. The CDR3 DNA follows: TGTGCCAGCAGTTTATCAGGGCTAGATGGGGGCTACGAGCAGTACTTC. Translated: CASSLSGLDGGYEQYF.

The genes are TRBV18 and TRBJ2-7; weak D call: TRBD2 (5 bases). Per germline, CDR1 KGHSH and CDR2 LQKENI. The CDR3 consists of 12 residues. Trimming took 2 bases from V and 7 from J, leaving 9 bases between them. In nucleotides, the CDR3 is TGTGCCAGCTCACCAAGGGAGACAGAGCAGTACTTC. The encoded protein is CASSPRETEQYF.

This clonotype was counted a few times. The gene calls are TRBV5-6 and TRBJ1-5; TRBD1 matches at 7 bases. This CDR3 comprises 16 residues. Germline V gene sequence: CDR1 SGHDT, CDR2 YYEEEE. Germline trimming cut 0 bases from V and 2 bases from J; bases unmatched to any gene: 5. DNA of the CDR3: TGTGCCAGCAGCTTGGAAGGCGGACAGGGCAATCAGCCCCAGCATTTT. Translation: CASSLEGGQGNQPQHF.

The chain uses TRBV9 and TRBJ2-1, with 10 bases aligning to TRBD2. The trim removed 1 base at V and 7 bases at J, leaving 8 bases unmatched. The length of the CDR3 is 16 residues. The germline CDR1 and CDR2 sequences are SGDLS and YYNGEE. CDR3 protein: CASSVISSGSRNEQFF. The CDR3 DNA is TGTGCCAGCAGCGTAATCTCTAGCGGGAGTCGGAATGAGCAGTTCTTC.

This clonotype came up a few times. The CDR3 loop reads CASSVLGPYEQYF. The CDR3 DNA reads as TGTGCCAGCAGCGTCCTCGGACCCTACGAGCAGTACTTC. The V and J genes are TRBV9 and TRBJ2-5, with unresolved D. Judging by the DNA end, TRBJ2-7 fits better; the J call may be wrong. The CDR3 sequence is 13 residues long. Germline-derived CDR1 and CDR2 are SGDLS and YYNGEE.